Sequencing of this T cell receptor beta chain was carried out in a study of T cells in narcolepsy (dated by TCRdb to between 2018 and 2020). About the study as a whole: Patients with narcolepsy type 1 or type 2 (NT1, NT2) were enrolled in the study together with healthy control donors. To look for autoreactive T cells in narcolepsy patients that target self-antigens of hypocretin neurons (hypocretin, TRIB2), the study used TCR Vbeta sequencing to follow clonotypes in blood and CSF.

For TCR Vbeta sequencing, memory CD4+ T cells were sorted ex vivo from the peripheral blood of both healthy controls and narcolepsy patients. General study outcomes and caveats: Patients and controls had comparable numbers of sequenced blood memory CD4+ clonotypes, averaging about 40,000 and 30,000, respectively. According to the report, autoreactive clonotypes were detected serially in the blood of the same patients and of different patients, but not in healthy controls. In plots comparing CSF and blood CD4+ T cell clonotypes from the same patient, HCRT-specific and TRIB2-specific autoreactive clonotypes were highlighted. Certain blood memory CD4+ repertoires from patients and controls had no sequences that matched autoreactive T cell clones.

Library generation was performed with the immunoSEQ multiplex PCR assay. The clones in this table, taken by TCRdb from immuneACCESS, are in-frame only. Not every clone is retained; where verified, under half of the shortfall comes from an unresolved V gene, and the cause of the rest is unknown. The sample yields fewer than 30,000 clones; roughly 85% were counted once. About a tenth of the sample is taken by the ten largest. Regarding this clone: The antigen this receptor binds is unknown. No base quality values were provided; no much bigger clone lies one nucleotide off.

This TCR derives from a human donor in good health. Sequenced sample: memory (CD45RA-) CD4+ T cells from blood. In the paper's terms, the cell subset or site label means: memory T cells sorted ex vivo from peripheral blood.

The DNA is as follows: TGTGCCAGCAGTGACTGGGGGAACCTCCAGCCCCAGCATTTT. Its translation is CASSDWGNLQPQHF. Recombination linked TRBV25-1 to TRBJ1-5; a tentative D call is TRBD1 (5 bases match). Counted from cysteine to phenylalanine, this CDR3 has 14 amino acids. This entry keeps only the CDR3 DNA: 42 bases, framed from base 1. The V and J ends are trimmed by 3 bases and 7 bases, leaving 13 bases between them. The germline V gene sets CDR1 to MGHDK and CDR2 to SYGVNS. Outside the CDR3, residues come from the reference TRBV25-1 and TRBJ1-5 proteins, so the full variable domain is: EADIYQTPRYLVIGTGKKITLECSQTMGHDKMYWYQQDPGMELHLIHYSYGVNSTEKGDLSSESTVSRIRTEHFPLTLESARPSHTSQYLCASSDWGNLQPQHFGDGTRLSIL.